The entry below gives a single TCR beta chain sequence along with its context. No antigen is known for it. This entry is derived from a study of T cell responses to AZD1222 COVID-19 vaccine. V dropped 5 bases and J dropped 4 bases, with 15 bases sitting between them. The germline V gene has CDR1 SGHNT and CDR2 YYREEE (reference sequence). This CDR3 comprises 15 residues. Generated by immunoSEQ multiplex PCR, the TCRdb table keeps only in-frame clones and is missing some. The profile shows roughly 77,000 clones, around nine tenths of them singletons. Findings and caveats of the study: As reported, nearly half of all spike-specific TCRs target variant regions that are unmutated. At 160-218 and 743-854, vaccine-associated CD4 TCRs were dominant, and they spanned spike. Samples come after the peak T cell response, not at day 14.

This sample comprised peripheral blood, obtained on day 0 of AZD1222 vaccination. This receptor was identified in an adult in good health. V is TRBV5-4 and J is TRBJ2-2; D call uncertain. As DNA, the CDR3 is TGTGCCAGCAGACCAGACTCATACACCACCGGGGAGCTGTTTTTT. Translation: CASRPDSYTTGELFF. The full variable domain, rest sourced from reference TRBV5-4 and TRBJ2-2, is ETGVTQSPTHLIKTRGQQVTLRCSSQSGHNTVSWYQQALGQGPQFIFQYYREEENGRGNFPPRFSGLQFPNYSSELNVNALELDDSALYLCASRPDSYTTGELFFGEGSRLTVL.